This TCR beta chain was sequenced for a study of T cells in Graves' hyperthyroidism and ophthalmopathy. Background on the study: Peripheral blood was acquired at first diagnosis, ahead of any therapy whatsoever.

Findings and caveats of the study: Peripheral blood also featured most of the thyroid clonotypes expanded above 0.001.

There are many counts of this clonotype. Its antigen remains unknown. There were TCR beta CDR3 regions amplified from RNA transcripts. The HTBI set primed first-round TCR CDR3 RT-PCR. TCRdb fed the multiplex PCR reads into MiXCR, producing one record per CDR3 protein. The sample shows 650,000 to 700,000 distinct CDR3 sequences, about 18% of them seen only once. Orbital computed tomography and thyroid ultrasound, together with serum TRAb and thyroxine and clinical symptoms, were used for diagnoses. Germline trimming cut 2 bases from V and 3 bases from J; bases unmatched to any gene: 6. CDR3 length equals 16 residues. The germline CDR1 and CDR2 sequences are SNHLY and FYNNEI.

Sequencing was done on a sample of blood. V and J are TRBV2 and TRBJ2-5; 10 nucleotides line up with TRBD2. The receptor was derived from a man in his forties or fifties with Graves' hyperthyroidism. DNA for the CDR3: TGTGCCAGCAGTGAACTAGCGGGAGTAGGAAAAGAGACCCAGTACTTC. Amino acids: CASSELAGVGKETQYF.